The 29 T cell receptor beta chains listed next were all sequenced from one sample in a study of T cell clonality in common variable immunodeficiency. Here immunoSEQ multiplex PCR was the method, and the copy in TCRdb shows in-frame clones only, minus some. Altogether 50,000 or so clones were found in the sample, and no singletons occur. What was sequenced was peripheral blood mononuclear cells. The receptors were gathered from a person between 18 and 75 years old in good health.

In this sample, this clone turned up many times. The read comes to an end 3 residues before the CDR3 does, leaving the germline J gene to fill in the end. V is TRBV30 and J is TRBJ2-2, with 10 bases that match TRBD1. The CDR3 spans 13 residues. CDR1 and CDR2 from the germline V gene are GTSNPN and SVGIG (reference sequence). The part of the CDR3 DNA that was read is TGTGCCTGGAGCGGGACAGGGGCTTCACCG. Amino acids: CAWSGTGASP. The entire CDR3 sequence reads CAWSGTGASPLFF. The complete variable domain, with remaining parts taken from reference TRBV30 and TRBJ2-2, reads SQTIHQWPATLVQPVGSPLSLECTVEGTSNPNLYWYRQAAGRGLQLLFYSVGIGQISSEVPQNLSASRPQDRQFILSSKKLLLSDSGFYLCAWSGTGASPLFFGEGSRLTVL.

This clone was counted at least ten times. The sequenced fragment ends 3 residues before the CDR3 boundary, so the rest is inferred from the germline J gene. The rearrangement uses TRBV7-2 and TRBJ2-1; D perhaps matches TRBD1 (6 bases). This CDR3 comprises 15 residues. CDR1 is SGHTA and CDR2 is FQGNSA in the germline V gene. V was pared by 2 bases and J by 3 bases, with 11 bases between. CDR3 DNA (partial): TGTGCCAGCAGCTTAACAGGGACGAACTACAATGAG. Translating it yields CASSLTGTNYNE. Given in full, the CDR3 is CASSLTGTNYNEQFF. Full variable domain (missing parts from reference TRBV7-2 and TRBJ2-1): GAGVSQSPSNKVTEKGKDVELRCDPISGHTALYWYRQSLGQGLEFLIYFQGNSAPDKSGLPSDRFSAERTGGSVSTLTIQRTQQEDSAVYLCASSLTGTNYNEQFFGPGTRLTVL.

This clone was picked up many times. The read finishes 3 residues shy of the CDR3 end, and the germline J gene is used to complete it. This sequence joins TRBV19 and TRBJ2-1, with D unclear. CDR3 length equals 13 residues. The germline CDR1 and CDR2 sequences are LNHDA and SQIVND (reference sequence). Trimming pared 5 bases from V and 6 bases from J, leaving 11 bases between. The CDR3: CASSFASGNEQFF. The part of the CDR3 DNA that was read is TGTGCCAGTAGTTTTGCGTCGGGCAATGAG.

This clone was recorded many times. The read comes to an end 3 residues before the CDR3 does, leaving the germline J gene to fill in the end. The rearrangement joins TRBV20-1 to TRBJ2-7; D possibly corresponds to TRBD1 (6 bases). V was trimmed by 6 bases and J by 3 bases, leaving 12 bases between them. Looked up from germline, CDR1 is DFQATT and CDR2 is SNEGSKA (reference sequence). The CDR3 runs to 12 residues. Here the CDR3 reads CSAKRGSYEQYF. The sequenced part of the CDR3 DNA is TGCAGTGCCAAGAGGGGGAGCTACGAG.

This clone was seen many times. The CDR3 is cut off 3 residues early in the read; its end comes from the germline J gene. The V gene is TRBV11-2, the J gene TRBJ1-2, with D hard to call. The CDR3 contains 12 residues. CDR1 and CDR2 (germline): SGHAT, FQNNGV. CDR3: CASSLDHWGYTF. Partial CDR3 DNA: TGTGCCAGCAGCTTAGACCACTGGGGC.

This clone was observed many times. The read ends 3 residues shy of where the CDR3 ends; the end is completed using the germline J gene. This sequence joins TRBV19 and TRBJ1-5; D is perhaps TRBD1 (5 bases). Between the trimmed V and J ends, which lost 0 bases and 7 bases, there was a span of 10 bases. Germline loops: CDR1 LNHDA, CDR2 SQIVND (reference sequence). The CDR3 runs 14 residues. Incomplete CDR3 DNA: TGTGCCAGTAGTATAGATCAGGGAGGCCAGCCC. The encoded protein is CASSIDQGGQP. Given in full, the CDR3 is CASSIDQGGQPQHF.

The table lists this clone with a few counts. The read gets to within 3 residues of the CDR3 end, and the germline J gene fills in the rest. The chain joins TRBV7-6 to TRBJ2-1; TRBD2 agrees at 9 bases. CDR1 is SGHVS, CDR2 FNYEAQ, per germline. CDR3 length equals 17 residues. V shed 1 base, J shed 5 bases, and the junction held 9 bases outside the gene matches. The CDR3 is CASSLVPGGGGNNEQFF. Incomplete CDR3 DNA: TGTGCCAGCAGCTTAGTGCCGGGCGGGGGGGGTAACAATGAG. The whole variable domain, filled in from reference TRBV7-6 and TRBJ2-1, reads GAGVSQSPRYKVTKRGQDVALRCDPISGHVSLYWYRQALGQGPEFLTYFNYEAQQDKSGLPNDRFSAERPEGSISTLTIQRTEQRDSAMYRCASSLVPGGGGNNEQFFGPGTRLTVL.

Many counts were recorded for this clone. With the read ending 3 residues before the CDR3 end, the germline J gene is used to fill in that end. This chain uses TRBV7-9 with TRBJ1-6, with D tentatively TRBD1 (5 bases). The V end was cut by 5 bases, the J end by 7 bases, with 12 bases between. The CDR3 is 14 amino acids. Germline V gene sequence: CDR1 SEHNR, CDR2 FQNEAQ (reference sequence). Incomplete CDR3 DNA: TGTGCCAGCAGCAGCGACAGCCAAAATTCACCC. It translates to CASSSDSQNSP. The CDR3, in full, reads CASSSDSQNSPLHF. The whole variable domain, filled in from reference TRBV7-9 and TRBJ1-6, reads DTGVSQNPRHKITKRGQNVTFRCDPISEHNRLYWYRQTLGQGPEFLTYFQNEAQLEKSRLLSDRFSAERPKGSFSTLEIQRTEQGDSAMYLCASSSDSQNSPLHFGNGTRLTVT.

This clone was found many times. The read comes to an end 3 residues before the CDR3 does, leaving the germline J gene to fill in the end. This chain joins TRBV7-8 and TRBJ1-4; TRBD1 might be the D (5 bases). Germline CDR1 SGHVS, CDR2 FQNEAQ. Between the trimmed V and J ends, which lost 5 bases and 7 bases, there was a span of 14 bases. There are 14 residues in the CDR3. The CDR3 sequence: CASSPEGLFEKLFF. The sequenced CDR3 bases are TGTGCCAGCAGCCCCGAGGGACTTTTTGAAAAA.

This clone was seen repeatedly, ten times or more. The read terminates 3 residues ahead of where the CDR3 ends, so the germline J gene completes it. The rearrangement joins TRBV20-1 to TRBJ1-6; 9 nucleotides align to TRBD1. CDR3 length: 15 residues. Germline values: CDR1 DFQATT, CDR2 SNEGSKA (reference sequence). The V and J ends lost 6 bases and 4 bases, in that order; junction bases with no gene match: 7. The sequenced CDR3 bases are TGCAGTGCCCTAATCGGACAGGGGTATAATTCACCC. It encodes CSALIGQGYNSP. The CDR3 reads in full as CSALIGQGYNSPLHF.

Only a few counts were recorded for this clone. This sequence is one base from a far larger clone and is likely a read error. From the germline J gene comes the end of the CDR3, since the read stops 3 residues before it. The chain employs TRBV19 and TRBJ2-3; D call uncertain. The CDR3 runs to 14 residues. CDR1 is LNHDA, CDR2 SQIVND, per germline (reference sequence). CDR3 DNA (partial): TGTACCAGTAGGCCGGGTCTCCACACAGATACG. Translated, it gives CTSRPGLHTDT. The entire CDR3 reads CTSRPGLHTDTQYF.

In this sample, this clone turned up many times. The read gets to within 3 residues of the CDR3 end, and the germline J gene fills in the rest. J is TRBJ2-5 and V is TRBV10-3; no clear D gene. Germline V lookup: CDR1 ENHRY, CDR2 SYGVKD. Trimming cost V 5 bases and J 3 bases, with 10 bases left between them. The CDR3 runs 13 residues. The CDR3 protein is CAISKLNEETQYF. The part of the CDR3 DNA that was read is TGTGCCATCAGTAAACTCAACGAAGAGACC.

This clone was seen repeatedly, ten times or more. The observed sequence ends 3 residues before the CDR3 terminus, with the missing tail filled in from the germline J gene. The rearrangement links TRBV19 to TRBJ2-3, with TRBD2 matching 7 bases. CDR3 length equals 14 residues. The germline gives CDR1 LNHDA, CDR2 SQIVND (reference sequence). The V segment lost 1 base and the J segment 3 bases; nucleotides outside the gene matches: 1. The CDR3 reads CASSIGGGTDTQYF. The sequenced CDR3 bases are TGTGCCAGTAGTATAGGCGGGGGAACAGATACG. The full variable domain, its missing parts supplied by reference TRBV19 and TRBJ2-3, is DGGITQSPKYLFRKEGQNVTLSCEQNLNHDAMYWYRQDPGQGLRLIYYSQIVNDFQKGDIAEGYSVSREKKESFPLTVTSAQKNPTAFYLCASSIGGGTDTQYFGPGTRLTVL.

This clone came up many times. The read gets to within 3 residues of the CDR3 end, and the germline J gene fills in the rest. The V call is TRBV5-1, the J call TRBJ1-2; 8 positions match TRBD1. From germline, CDR1 is SGHRS and CDR2 YFSETQ. V trimming: 9 bases; J trimming: 6 bases; junction bases outside the gene matches: 7. This CDR3 region has 12 residues. The CDR3 reads CATSGQGDGYTF. Partial CDR3 DNA: TGCGCCACCTCTGGACAGGGAGATGGC.

There are many counts of this clone. The CDR3 end is not reached by the read, which stops 3 residues before it; the germline J gene fills it in. This chain joins TRBV4-1 and TRBJ2-3, with 12 bases aligning to TRBD2. CDR3 length: 16 amino acids. The J segment lost 5 bases and the V segment lost 0 bases, leaving 3 bases of the junction unmatched. Germline V gene data show CDR1 as MGHRA and CDR2 as YSYEKL. Partial CDR3 DNA: TGCGCCAGCAGCCAAGACCTAGCGGGGGGGGTAGATACG. Its translation is CASSQDLAGGVDT. The entire CDR3 reads CASSQDLAGGVDTQYF.

This clone was recorded at least ten times. The read falls 3 residues short of the CDR3 end, and the missing part is taken from the germline J gene. V is TRBV20-1 and J is TRBJ2-5, with TRBD1 matching over 9 bases. The CDR3 sequence is 14 residues long. V shed 5 bases and J 5 bases; nucleotides not matched to a gene: 9. Per germline, CDR1 DFQATT and CDR2 SNEGSKA (reference sequence). The DNA read from the CDR3 is TGCAGTGCTCCCCAGACAGGGGGGTGGGAGACC. This encodes CSAPQTGGWET. The CDR3 reads in full as CSAPQTGGWETQYF.

This clone was seen at least ten times. The CDR3 goes on 3 residues after the read ends, and that part is filled in from the germline J gene. The V call is TRBV15, the J call TRBJ1-5; 8 nucleotides line up with TRBD1. Trimming took 3 bases from V and 2 from J; bases not matched to a gene: 3. This CDR3 is 15 amino acids long. Germline CDR1 is LNHNV and CDR2 is YYDKDF (reference sequence). This CDR3 reads CATSSLTGGNQPQHF. The CDR3 bases that were read are TGTGCCACCAGCAGCCTGACAGGGGGCAATCAGCCC.

Ten or more counts support this clone. The read halts 3 residues ahead of the CDR3 end, with the missing end drawn from the germline J gene. The rearrangement links TRBV6-2 or TRBV6-3 to TRBJ2-1, with 10 bases lining up with TRBD2. The J segment lost 6 bases and the V segment lost 0 bases, leaving 2 bases of the junction unmatched. The CDR3 runs to 15 residues. CDR1 is MNHEY, CDR2 SVGEGT, per germline. CDR3 residues: CASSYSVAGGNEQFF. The CDR3 DNA, read in part, is TGTGCCAGCAGTTACTCGGTAGCGGGGGGCAATGAG.

This clone has ten or more counts. A junction boundary mismatches the germline segment, possibly from a read error. From the germline J gene comes the end of the CDR3, since the read stops 3 residues before it. The gene calls are TRBV10-3 and TRBJ1-2; D is possibly TRBD1 (5 bases). This CDR3 contains 16 residues. Germline values: CDR1 ENHRY, CDR2 SYGVKD. The CDR3 region is CAIGESEGFRRGGYTF. The CDR3 bases that were read are TGTGCCATCGGTGAGTCGGAAGGGTTCCGGAGGGGCGGC.

Remarks on this clone: Read coverage stops 3 residues before the CDR3 terminus; the germline J gene supplies the remainder. V and J are TRBV6-1 and TRBJ1-1; D is possibly TRBD1 (6 bases). V lost 1 base and J 4 bases, leaving 10 bases between the germline ends. The CDR3 has 14 residues. Germline V CDR1 and CDR2: MNHNS, SASEGT. Incomplete CDR3 DNA: TGTGCCAGCAGTGAAGACAGGGCAGGCACTGAA. It yields the protein CASSEDRAGTE. The complete CDR3 sequence is CASSEDRAGTEAFF.

This clone was picked up many times. The CDR3 extends 3 residues past the end of the read, so its final part is completed from the germline J gene. This chain links TRBV6-1 with TRBJ2-3, with 9 bases identical to TRBD1. The CDR3 covers 14 residues. Germline lookup yields CDR1 MNHNS and CDR2 SASEGT. The CDR3 spells CASSGHRGRKTQYF. Partial CDR3 DNA: TGTGCCAGCAGTGGTCACAGGGGGCGGAAGACG.

The sample holds many counts of this clone. The sequence runs out 3 residues before the end of the CDR3; the remainder is reconstructed from the germline J gene. The chain is built from TRBV12-5 and TRBJ1-2; D possibly corresponds to TRBD1 (6 bases). The germline V gene has CDR1 LGHNT and CDR2 FRNRAP. The CDR3 loop spans 13 amino acids. V gave up 1 base and J gave up 4 bases, with 7 bases separating them. CDR3 protein: CASGLGTAYGYTF. CDR3 DNA, as far as it was read: TGTGCTAGTGGTTTGGGGACAGCCTATGGC.

This clone was counted many times. Sequencing ends 3 residues short of the CDR3 end; the germline J gene provides the rest. The gene calls are TRBV30 and TRBJ1-2, with D maybe TRBD1 (6 bases). Between the trimmed V and J ends, which lost 8 bases and 2 bases, there was a span of 12 bases. Germline V gives CDR1 GTSNPN, CDR2 SVGIG (reference sequence). The CDR3 covers 12 residues. The CDR3 DNA, read in part, is TGTGCCCTACAGGGAACCAACTATGGC. Its translation: CALQGTNYG. The CDR3 in its entirety is CALQGTNYGYTF.

This clone has at least ten counts. Read sequence stops 3 residues before the CDR3 end, and the germline J gene provides the missing end. This chain uses TRBV7-2 with TRBJ1-2; tentatively, D is TRBD1 (5 bases). Germline CDR1 SGHTA, CDR2 FQGNSA. The CDR3 loop spans 12 amino acids. V was trimmed by 5 bases and J by 5 bases, leaving 9 bases between them. The CDR3 bases that were read are TGTGCCAGCAGCCCCGGGACTTATGGC. The encoded protein is CASSPGTYG. The whole CDR3 reads CASSPGTYGYTF. The full variable domain, rest sourced from reference TRBV7-2 and TRBJ1-2, is GAGVSQSPSNKVTEKGKDVELRCDPISGHTALYWYRQSLGQGLEFLIYFQGNSAPDKSGLPSDRFSAERTGGSVSTLTIQRTQQEDSAVYLCASSPGTYGYTFGSGTRLTVV.

This clone was counted many times. The missing CDR3 end, 3 residues past where the read stops, is filled in from the germline J gene. The chain couples TRBV5-1 to TRBJ1-2, with D perhaps TRBD1 (6 bases). V was clipped by 4 bases and J by 6 bases, with 13 bases between them. This CDR3 spans 13 amino acids. The V gene's germline CDR1 is SGHRS and CDR2 YFSETQ. The DNA read from the CDR3 is TGCGCCAGCAGCGCGGACAGACAGAATGGC. Its protein is CASSADRQNG. The whole CDR3 region reads CASSADRQNGYTF.

Concerning this clone itself: The read ends 3 residues before the CDR3 terminus; that terminus is restored from the germline J gene. The chain links TRBV10-2 to TRBJ2-7; 8 nucleotides match TRBD1. With V trimmed by 6 bases and J by 5 bases, 9 bases remained unmatched. The germline V gene encodes CDR1 WSHSY and CDR2 SAAADI. The CDR3 is 14 amino acids. CDR3 bases read: TGCGCCAGCAGCCCAGACAGGGGTGCCCACGAG. It is translated as CASSPDRGAHE. The whole CDR3 is CASSPDRGAHEQYF.

This clone was seen at least ten times. The DNA ends 3 residues before the CDR3 does, and the rest of the CDR3 is filled in from the germline J gene. The V and J genes are TRBV7-8 and TRBJ1-2; D gene unclear. The V end lost 2 bases, the J end lost 2 bases, and 9 bases lay between the germline ends. This CDR3 has 14 residues. From germline, CDR1 is SGHVS and CDR2 FQNEAQ. CDR3 in amino acids: CASSLSIGNYGYTF. The CDR3 DNA, read in part, is TGTGCCAGCAGCTTATCTATCGGGAACTATGGC.

Of note for this clone: At one boundary the junction diverges from the germline segment, which might be a read error. The CDR3 extends 3 residues past the end of the read, so its final part is completed from the germline J gene. This chain links TRBV6-4 with TRBJ2-1; 9 bases line up with TRBD2. Germline CDR1 MRHNA, CDR2 SNTAGT. This CDR3 is built from 17 residues. The CDR3 DNA, read in part, is TGTGCCGGCAGTGACACTATCTCTCTAGCGGGGATCAATGAG. It yields the protein CAGSDTISLAGINE. The full CDR3 reads CAGSDTISLAGINEQFF.

Remarks on this clone: The read comes to an end 3 residues before the CDR3 does, leaving the germline J gene to fill in the end. The V and J genes are TRBV7-7 and TRBJ2-5, with TRBD1 matching 7 bases. The CDR3 loop spans 12 amino acids. V lost 7 bases and J lost 5; bases outside the gene matches: 4. In germline, CDR1 is SSHAT, CDR2 FNYEAQ (reference sequence). CDR3 in amino acids: CASTGQWETQYF. The sequenced CDR3 bases are TGTGCCAGCACGGGACAGTGGGAGACC.